A selection of T cell receptor beta chains follows, all from one sample in a study of shared clonotypes between healthy human individuals. TCRdb keeps only in-frame clones here, not all; method: immunoSEQ multiplex PCR. The table shows 1.5 million to 2.5 million clones, with just under 95% occurring only once. The source material was naive CD8+ T cells sorted from blood. The receptors were sampled from a man aged 18 to 29 in good health. Both conserved end residues are part of each CDR3. Fields, in order: D gene, V gene, J gene, clone size, CDR3 DNA, CDR3 protein. D genes are given only for firm matches. Rows give clone size only sometimes, using once, few, many, or a class for an expanded clone.

.	TRBV7-9	TRBJ2-5	.	TGTGCCAGCAGCCCCCCGCAGGGGAGGGAGACCCAGTACTTC	CASSPPQGRETQYF
.	TRBV1	TRBJ1-4	.	TGCACCAGCAGCCAGAGATTTGCCACAGGGGGCAAGGAAAAACTGTTTTTT	CTSSQRFATGGKEKLFF
TRBD1	TRBV4-3	TRBJ2-5	.	TGCGCCAGCAGCCAAGATACGGGACAGGGATTCCAAGAGACCCAGTACTTC	CASSQDTGQGFQETQYF
.	TRBV10-3	TRBJ2-1	.	TGTGCCATTTTGGGCCGAGCATATGAGCAGTTCTTC	CAILGRAYEQFF
.	TRBV5-6	TRBJ2-1	.	TGTGCCAGCCAGAGAGGGAACTACAATGAGCAGTTCTTC	CASQRGNYNEQFF
TRBD2	TRBV7-7	TRBJ2-3	.	TGTGCTAGCAGCCAGGGACTAGCGGGAGCGGGCCCAGATACGCAGTATTTT	CASSQGLAGAGPDTQYF
TRBD2	TRBV28	TRBJ2-7	.	TGTGCCAGCAGTTTATCGGGAGGGGAGTACGAGCAGTACTTC	CASSLSGGEYEQYF
.	TRBV4-1	TRBJ2-7	.	TGCGCCAGCAGCCAAGCGGCAAGCTCCTACGAGCAGTACTTC	CASSQAASSYEQYF
TRBD1	TRBV29-1	TRBJ2-3	once	TGCAGCGTTGTGACAGGGATGACAGATACGCAGTATTTT	CSVVTGMTDTQYF
TRBD1	TRBV13	TRBJ2-4	.	TGTGCCAGCAGCTCGGGACAGGACAAAAACATTCAGTACTTC	CASSSGQDKNIQYF
.	TRBV19	TRBJ2-3	.	TGTGCCAGTAGTATAACCGGGGAGTCAGATACGCAGTATTTT	CASSITGESDTQYF
.	TRBV4-1	TRBJ1-1	.	TGCGCCAGCAGCCAAGGGCAGATGAACACTGAAGCTTTCTTT	CASSQGQMNTEAFF
TRBD2	TRBV6-7	TRBJ2-5	.	TGTGCCAGCAGTTACCCAGCGGGAGGAAAAGAGACCCAGTACTTC	CASSYPAGGKETQYF
.	TRBV2	TRBJ2-5	.	TGTGCCAGCCCCGGAACTCAGATTCAAGAGACCCAGTACTTC	CASPGTQIQETQYF
.	TRBV13	TRBJ2-7	.	TGTGCCAGCAGCTTAGGCCGATCATTAGAGCAGTACTTC	CASSLGRSLEQYF
.	TRBV23-1	TRBJ1-5	once	TGCGCCAGCAGTCAAGGACGAGGCAATCAGCCCCAGCATTTT	CASSQGRGNQPQHF
TRBD1	TRBV7-8	TRBJ2-7	.	TGTGCCAGCAGCTTCGGACAGGGAGGTTACGAGCAGTACTTC	CASSFGQGGYEQYF
TRBD2	TRBV7-8	TRBJ2-5	.	TGTGCCAGCAGCTTAGTGCTTTCGGCTAGCGGGGGAGAGACCCAGTACTTC	CASSLVLSASGGETQYF
.	TRBV2	TRBJ2-7	.	TGTGCCAGCAGTGAAGCTTGGGCCTACGAGCAGTACTTC	CASSEAWAYEQYF
TRBD1	TRBV5-6	TRBJ2-7	.	TGTGCCAGCAGCATAGGACAGGGCTACTACGAGCAGTACTTC	CASSIGQGYYEQYF
TRBD1	TRBV6-1	TRBJ1-1	.	TGTGCCAGCAGTGAACCAGGGGGCACTGAAGCTTTCTTT	CASSEPGGTEAFF
TRBD2	TRBV4-1	TRBJ2-1	.	TGCGCCAGCAGTTATAGCGGGAGAGTCAATGAGCAGTTCTTC	CASSYSGRVNEQFF
TRBD2	TRBV4-3	TRBJ2-1	.	TGCGCCAGCAGCCAAGATTGGGGGAGGGCCGTAGGATACAATGAGCAGTTCTTC	CASSQDWGRAVGYNEQFF
.	TRBV11-3	TRBJ2-1	.	TGTGCCAGCAGCACCCGGACTAACAATGAGCAGTTCTTC	CASSTRTNNEQFF
TRBD1	TRBV14	TRBJ2-2	.	TGTGCCAGCAGCCAAAGTCCAGGGGGCCTGCTGTTTTTT	CASSQSPGGLLFF
.	TRBV7-6	TRBJ1-1	.	TGTGCCAGCAGCTTAGCGCAGGGTCAGAACACTGAAGCTTTCTTT	CASSLAQGQNTEAFF
.	TRBV5-6	TRBJ2-7	.	TGTGCCAGCAGCTTGGGGGTCGGCGAGCAGTACTTC	CASSLGVGEQYF
TRBD2	TRBV2	TRBJ2-7	.	TGTGCCAGCAGTGAAGGGCTAGCGGGAGACGAGCAGTACTTC	CASSEGLAGDEQYF
TRBD2	TRBV4-1	TRBJ2-7	.	TGCGCCAGCAGTCAAGATGGGGGGGGAGTGGGAGCTACCTACGAGCAGTACTTC	CASSQDGGGVGATYEQYF
.	TRBV7-8	TRBJ1-2	.	TGTGCCAGCAGCTTAGGATATGGGGACTATGGCTACACCTTC	CASSLGYGDYGYTF
TRBD2	TRBV30	TRBJ2-5	.	TGTGCCTGGGGTCCAGGGACTACATCCGAGACCCAGTACTTC	CAWGPGTTSETQYF
.	TRBV29-1	TRBJ1-1	once	TGCAGCGTTGTCGACAACAGGTTTGAAGCTTTCTTT	CSVVDNRFEAFF
.	TRBV9	TRBJ1-1	.	TGTGCCAGCAGCGTAGGGGCCGTCGCGACTGAAGCTTTCTTT	CASSVGAVATEAFF
TRBD2	TRBV4-1	TRBJ2-2	.	TGCGCCAGCAGCCAAGTGGGACTAGCGGGCGGGGAGCTGTTTTTT	CASSQVGLAGGELFF
.	TRBV6-5	TRBJ1-1	.	TGTGCCAGCAGTTACTCGGAGGAAGGTGGAACTGAAGCTTTCTTT	CASSYSEEGGTEAFF
.	TRBV4-1	TRBJ2-1	.	TGCGCCAGCAGCCAAGGACGAGCGATATCCTCCTACAATGAGCAGTTCTTC	CASSQGRAISSYNEQFF
.	TRBV9	TRBJ2-1	.	TGTGCCAGCAGCGCCGACTCCTACAATGAGCAGTTCTTC	CASSADSYNEQFF
TRBD1	TRBV7-9	TRBJ2-7	.	TGTGCCAGCCGGGGGACAGGGGAGCAGTACTTC	CASRGTGEQYF
.	TRBV4-1	TRBJ1-5	.	TGCGCCAGCAGCCAAGATGAGACAGAGGGTCAGCCCCAGCATTTT	CASSQDETEGQPQHF
.	TRBV29-1	TRBJ2-7	.	TGCAGCGTTGGATCGGGCATCGGCTCCTACGAGCAGTACTTC	CSVGSGIGSYEQYF
TRBD2	TRBV27	TRBJ2-1	once	TGTGCCAGCAGTTCCCCGACTAGCGGGAGCTCCTACAATGAGCAGTTCTTC	CASSSPTSGSSYNEQFF
.	TRBV19	TRBJ2-5	.	TGTGCCAGTAGTATGCCGGAGCTGGAGGAGACCCAGTACTTC	CASSMPELEETQYF
.	TRBV5-1	TRBJ1-1	.	TGCGCCAGCAGCTTAACGGGAGGACGGAACACTGAAGCTTTCTTT	CASSLTGGRNTEAFF
TRBD1	TRBV6-5	TRBJ1-3	once	TGTGCCAGCAGTTACCTACAGGGGAACACCATATATTTT	CASSYLQGNTIYF
.	TRBV7-8	TRBJ2-7	.	TGTGCCAGCAGCTTTGGCCTGGGGGGTATCTACGAGCAGTACTTC	CASSFGLGGIYEQYF